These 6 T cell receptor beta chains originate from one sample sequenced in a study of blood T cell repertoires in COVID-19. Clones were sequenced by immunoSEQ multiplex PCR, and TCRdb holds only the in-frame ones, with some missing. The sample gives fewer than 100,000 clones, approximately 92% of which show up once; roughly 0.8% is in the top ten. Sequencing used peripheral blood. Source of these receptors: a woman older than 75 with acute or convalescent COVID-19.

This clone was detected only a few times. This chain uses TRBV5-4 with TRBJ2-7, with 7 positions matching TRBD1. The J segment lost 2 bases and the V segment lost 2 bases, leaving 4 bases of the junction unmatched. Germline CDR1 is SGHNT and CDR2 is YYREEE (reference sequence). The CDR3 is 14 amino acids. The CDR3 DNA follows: TGTGCCAGCAGCTTTCCTGGGACAGCCTACGAGCAGTACTTC. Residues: CASSFPGTAYEQYF.

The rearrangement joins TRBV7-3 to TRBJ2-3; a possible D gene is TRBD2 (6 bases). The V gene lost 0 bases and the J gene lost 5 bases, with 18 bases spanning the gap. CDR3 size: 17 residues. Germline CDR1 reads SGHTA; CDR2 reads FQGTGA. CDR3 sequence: CASSLTRGGMGKDTQYF. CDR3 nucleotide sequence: TGTGCCAGCAGCTTAACCCGGGGCGGGATGGGAAAAGATACGCAGTATTTT.

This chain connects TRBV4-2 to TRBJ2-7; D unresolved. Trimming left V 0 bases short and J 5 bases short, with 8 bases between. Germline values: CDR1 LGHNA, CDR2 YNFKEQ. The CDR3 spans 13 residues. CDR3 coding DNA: TGTGCCAGCAGCCAAGATCTGAGCAACGAGCAGTACTTC. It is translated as CASSQDLSNEQYF.

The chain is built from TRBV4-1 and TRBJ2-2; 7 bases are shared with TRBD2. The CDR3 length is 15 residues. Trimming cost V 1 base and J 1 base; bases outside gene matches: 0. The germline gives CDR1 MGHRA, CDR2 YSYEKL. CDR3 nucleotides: TGCGCCAGCAGCCAAGCGGGAGGGAACACCGGGGAGCTGTTTTTT. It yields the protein CASSQAGGNTGELFF.

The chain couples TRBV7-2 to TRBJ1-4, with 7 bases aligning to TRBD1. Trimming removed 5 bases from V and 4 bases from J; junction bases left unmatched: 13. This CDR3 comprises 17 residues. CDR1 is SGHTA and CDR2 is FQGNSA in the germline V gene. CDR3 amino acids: CASSLRPGQPLNEKLFF. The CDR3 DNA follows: TGTGCCAGCAGCCTACGTCCGGGACAGCCTCTTAATGAAAAACTGTTTTTT.

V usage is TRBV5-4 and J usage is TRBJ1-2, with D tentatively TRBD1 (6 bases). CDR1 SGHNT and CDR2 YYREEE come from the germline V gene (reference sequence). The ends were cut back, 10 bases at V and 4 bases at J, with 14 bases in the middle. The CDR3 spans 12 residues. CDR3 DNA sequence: TGTGCCTATGGGGGCAGGGTCTATGGCTACACCTTC. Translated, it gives CAYGGRVYGYTF.